The next 29 T cell receptor beta chains were all read from a single sample in a study of cytomegalovirus exposure and HLA in healthy donors. With 60 Vbeta and 13 Jbeta primers, the PCR was carried out. This table comes from immunoSEQ multiplex PCR, and its TCRdb copy is limited to in-frame clones, with some not included. The sample records about 90,000 clones, approximately 71% being singletons. The material sequenced was PBMCs. These receptors were collected from a woman between 18 and 29 years old in good health and CMV-seropositive.

This clone was seen more than once but under ten times. This chain links TRBV28 with TRBJ2-1, with TRBD2 as a possible D gene (6 bases). The CDR3 runs 15 residues. Trimming cost V 8 bases and J 9 bases, with 23 bases left between them. CDR1 is MDHEN, CDR2 SYDVKM, per germline. The CDR3 sequence: CASLKGGAPPGEQFF. CDR3 DNA: TGTGCCAGCCTTAAGGGAGGAGCCCCCCCGGGTGAGCAGTTCTTC. Full variable domain (rest looked up from reference TRBV28 and TRBJ2-1): DVKVTQSSRYLVKRTGEKVFLECVQDMDHENMFWYRQDPGLGLRLIYFSYDVKMKEKGDIPEGYSVSREKKERFSLILESASTNQTSMYLCASLKGGAPPGEQFFGPGTRLTVL.

The V and J genes are TRBV4-3 and TRBJ2-2; 12 positions agree with TRBD2. With 3 bases clipped from V and 7 bases from J, the junction kept 12 bases outside the gene matches. Germline V CDR1 and CDR2: LGHNA, YSLEER. The CDR3 runs to 18 residues. CDR3 coding DNA: TGCGCCAGCAGCCAGGGCCCGAGACTAGCGGGAGCTATCGGGGAGCTGTTTTTT. Its protein is CASSQGPRLAGAIGELFF.

This clone was observed a few times. This sample also contains other DNA sequences that code for the same CDR3. The chain carries TRBV25-1 and TRBJ1-6, with 9 bases matching TRBD1. This CDR3 contains 14 residues. Germline V lookup: CDR1 MGHDK, CDR2 SYGVNS. J gave up 5 bases and V 6 bases, and 2 bases lay outside the gene matches. The CDR3 is CASSWDRDNSPLHF. The CDR3 DNA reads TGTGCCAGCAGCTGGGACAGGGATAATTCACCCCTCCACTTT.

This clone occurred a few times. V is TRBV4-3 and J is TRBJ2-3, with 9 bases fitting TRBD2. V lost 1 base to trimming and J lost 2 bases; unmatched junction nucleotides: 4. The length of the CDR3 is 16 residues. Germline V gene sequence: CDR1 LGHNA, CDR2 YSLEER. CDR3: CASSQGLAGTTDTQYF. For the CDR3, the DNA is TGCGCCAGCAGCCAAGGTCTAGCGGGAACCACAGATACGCAGTATTTT.

This chain links TRBV7-3 with TRBJ2-1; maybe TRBD2 (6 bases). Between the trimmed V and J ends, which lost 5 bases and 6 bases, there was a span of 17 bases. In germline, CDR1 is SGHTA, CDR2 FQGTGA. This CDR3 has 15 amino acids. This CDR3 reads CASSARLGSRNEQFF. The CDR3 coding sequence is TGTGCCAGCAGCGCAAGACTAGGTTCTCGCAATGAGCAGTTCTTC. Filled out from reference TRBV7-3 and TRBJ2-1, the complete variable domain reads GAGVSQTPSNKVTEKGKYVELRCDPISGHTALYWYRQSLGQGPEFLIYFQGTGAADDSGLPNDRFFAVRPEGSVSTLKIQRTERGDSAVYLCASSARLGSRNEQFFGPGTRLTVL.

The chain couples TRBV7-9 to TRBJ1-6; 7 nucleotides match TRBD1. The junction had 5 bases not matched to a gene; V was cut back by 4 bases and J by 8 bases. Germline V gene sequence: CDR1 SEHNR, CDR2 FQNEAQ (reference sequence). This CDR3 spans 14 amino acids. This chain's CDR3 is CASSSDRADSPLHF. The CDR3 bases are TGTGCCAGCAGCTCCGACAGGGCCGATTCACCCCTCCACTTT.

The chain uses TRBV20-1 and TRBJ2-1; D is undetermined. The germline V gene encodes CDR1 DFQATT and CDR2 SNEGSKA (reference sequence). This CDR3 has 11 residues. With 8 bases removed from V and 8 bases from J, the gap between germline ends came to 13 bases. The CDR3 nucleotides read TGCAGTCCCTCAACTTACCATGAGCAGTTCTTC. Amino acid sequence: CSPSTYHEQFF.

The chain has TRBV14 and TRBJ1-1; D gene unclear. From germline, CDR1 is SGHDN and CDR2 FVKESK. Trimming pared 1 base from V and 5 bases from J, leaving 11 bases between. This CDR3 contains 14 residues. The CDR3: CASSQGRGGTEAFF. Written as DNA, the CDR3 is TGTGCCAGCAGCCAAGGGCGGGGAGGGACTGAAGCTTTCTTT.

V is TRBV11-1 and J is TRBJ2-7; 7 nucleotides agree with TRBD1. Germline CDR1 is SGHAT and CDR2 is FQDESV (reference sequence). This CDR3 is built from 13 residues. The J segment lost 5 bases and the V segment lost 6 bases, leaving 7 bases of the junction unmatched. CDR3 residues: CASRPTGVHEQYF. The CDR3 DNA follows: TGTGCCAGCAGACCCACAGGGGTCCACGAGCAGTACTTC.

This clone turned up a few times. Here the CDR3 DNA reads TGTGCCAGCAGACTTCTAGCGGGAGGGTCCAGCGAGCAGTACTTC. Translating gives CASRLLAGGSSEQYF. The chain recombines TRBV27 with TRBJ2-5; TRBD2 agrees at 12 bases. The J call may be mistaken, given a closer DNA end match to TRBJ2-7. Germline loops: CDR1 MNHEY, CDR2 SMNVEV (reference sequence). CDR3 size: 15 residues.

The J gene is TRBJ1-5, the V gene TRBV12-5; no reliable D call. Germline assignment: CDR1 LGHNT and CDR2 FRNRAP. The V end lost 0 bases, the J end lost 3 bases, and 12 bases lay between the germline ends. This CDR3 is 16 amino acids long. As DNA, the CDR3 is TGTGCTAGTGGTTTGGTTCCTACCGGGAACAATCAGCCCCAGCATTTT. Protein sequence: CASGLVPTGNNQPQHF.

This clone has a single count. V and J are TRBV5-1 and TRBJ2-5; tentatively, D is TRBD2 (7 bases). Trimming stripped 4 bases from V and 4 bases from J, with 20 bases between. The V gene's germline CDR1 is SGHRS and CDR2 YFSETQ. The CDR3 sequence is 16 residues long. Here the CDR3 reads CASSPGPTGRGETQYF. As DNA, the CDR3 is TGCGCCAGCAGCCCGGGCCCCACAGGGAGGGGAGAGACCCAGTACTTC.

The gene calls are TRBV29-1 and TRBJ1-1; 8 bases map to TRBD1. After removal of 5 bases from V and 4 bases from J, the junction contained 12 bases not matched to a gene. Germline CDR1 SQVTM, CDR2 ANQGSEA. This CDR3 is 15 amino acids long. CDR3 sequence: CSVLSGTGGTTEAFF. The DNA of the CDR3 is TGCAGCGTTCTTTCGGGTACAGGGGGTACCACTGAAGCTTTCTTT. Looking up the rest from reference TRBV29-1 and TRBJ1-1 gives the full variable domain: SAVISQKPSRDICQRGTSLTIQCQVDSQVTMMFWYRQQPGQSLTLIATANQGSEATYESGFVIDKFPISRPNLTFSTLTVSNMSPEDSSIYLCSVLSGTGGTTEAFFGQGTRLTVV.

The chain couples TRBV5-5 to TRBJ2-3; 8 positions match TRBD1. With 2 bases clipped from V and 5 bases from J, the junction kept 7 bases outside the gene matches. CDR1 is SGHKS, CDR2 YYEKEE, per germline (reference sequence). The CDR3 extends over 15 amino acids. The CDR3 loop reads CASSFDRGRLDTQYF. In DNA form, the CDR3 reads TGTGCCAGCAGCTTTGACAGGGGCCGACTAGATACGCAGTATTTT.

J is TRBJ2-1 and V is TRBV6-4; maybe TRBD2 (6 bases). The V end lost 10 bases, the J end lost 5 bases, and 18 bases lay between the germline ends. Per the germline V gene, CDR1 is MRHNA and CDR2 is SNTAGT. The CDR3 covers 14 residues. CDR3: CATGRVGGDNEQFF. The DNA for the CDR3 is TGTGCCACCGGACGGGTCGGGGGAGACAATGAGCAGTTCTTC.

V and J are TRBV7-2 and TRBJ2-7; 8 nucleotides line up with TRBD2. The CDR3 is 15 amino acids. V gave up 4 bases and J gave up 2 bases; unmatched junction bases: 7. Germline CDR1 reads SGHTA; CDR2 reads FQGNSA. CDR3 nucleotide sequence: TGTGCCAGCAGCTCCGGGCTAGCGGGTGCCTACGAGCAGTACTTC. This codes for CASSSGLAGAYEQYF.

The chain employs TRBV21-1 and TRBJ1-5; whether TRBD1, the table's D call, matches the DNA was not checked. TRBV21-1 corresponds to a pseudogene. The CDR3 contains 16 residues. Written as DNA, the CDR3 is TGTGCCAGCATCCTAACAGGGGGTCTCTGCAATCAGCCCCAGCATTTT. Translated, it gives CASILTGGLCNQPQHF.

This sequence joins TRBV2 and TRBJ2-3; D is possibly TRBD1 (7 bases). Trimming pared 5 bases from V and 8 bases from J, leaving 20 bases between. CDR1 and CDR2 from the germline V gene are SNHLY and FYNNEI. The CDR3 covers 15 residues. The CDR3 coding sequence is TGTGCCAGCAGTAGGGAACAGGGGAAGGGAGGTACGCAGTATTTT. Its translation: CASSREQGKGGTQYF. Full variable domain (missing parts from reference TRBV2 and TRBJ2-3): EPEVTQTPSHQVTQMGQEVILRCVPISNHLYFYWYRQILGQKVEFLVSFYNNEISEKSEIFDDQFSVERPDGSNFTLKIRSTKLEDSAMYFCASSREQGKGGTQYFGPGTRLTVL.

The chain links TRBV9 to TRBJ2-3, with TRBD2 matching 7 bases. The CDR3 has 15 residues. Germline values: CDR1 SGDLS, CDR2 YYNGEE. J gave up 5 bases and V 6 bases, and 12 bases lay outside the gene matches. The CDR3 coding sequence is TGTGCCAGCACCTTGAGCGGGACCGGGGGAGATACGCAGTATTTT. It yields the protein CASTLSGTGGDTQYF.

This clone appeared once. The V gene is TRBV9, the J gene TRBJ2-3; possibly TRBD2 for D (6 bases). The CDR3 spans 16 residues. Germline V gene lookup returns CDR1 SGDLS and CDR2 YYNGEE. V lost 0 bases and J lost 5, with 16 bases in between. In nucleotides, the CDR3 is TGTGCCAGCAGCGTAGATGGTGGGAGACTAGGAGATACGCAGTATTTT. It is translated as CASSVDGGRLGDTQYF.

The chain combines TRBV14 with TRBJ2-5, with D unresolved. TRBJ2-7 explains the end of the DNA better; the J call may be wrong. The CDR3 totals 15 residues. CDR1 SGHDN and CDR2 FVKESK come from the germline V gene. CDR3 in amino acids: CASSQEASPHYEQYF. CDR3 nucleotide sequence: TGTGCCAGCAGCCAAGAGGCCAGCCCCCACTACGAGCAGTACTTC.

This clone was detected only a few times. The V and J genes are TRBV6-6 and TRBJ1-2; D might be TRBD1 (5 bases). Per the germline V gene, CDR1 is MNHNY and CDR2 is SVGAGI (reference sequence). This CDR3 has 15 amino acids. With 4 bases removed from V and 5 bases from J, the gap between germline ends came to 17 bases. This CDR3 is CASSSRSRDFYGYTF. The CDR3 nucleotides read TGTGCCAGCAGTTCGAGGTCCCGGGACTTTTATGGCTACACCTTC.

V usage is TRBV7-3 and J usage is TRBJ2-5, with D tentatively TRBD1 (6 bases). Trimming cost V 5 bases and J 0 bases, with 13 bases left between them. CDR1 is SGHTA and CDR2 is FQGTGA in the germline V gene. The CDR3 extends over 15 amino acids. CDR3 sequence: CASSPNQGYQETQYF. The DNA for the CDR3 is TGTGCCAGCAGCCCGAACCAGGGGTACCAAGAGACCCAGTACTTC.

CDR3 DNA sequence: TGTGCCAGCAAACCACCGGGACAAAATTACGAGCAGTACTTC. As protein: CASKPPGQNYEQYF. The genes are TRBV6-5 and TRBJ2-7; a possible D gene is TRBD1 (6 bases). Germline lookup yields CDR1 MNHEY and CDR2 SVGAGI. V lost 7 bases and J 4 bases, leaving 17 bases between the germline ends. The CDR3 consists of 14 residues.

J is TRBJ1-1 and V is TRBV2, with D hard to call. This CDR3 comprises 12 residues. The germline CDR1 and CDR2 sequences are SNHLY and FYNNEI. V lost 3 bases and J 7 bases, leaving 9 bases between the germline ends. CDR3 in DNA: TGTGCCAGCAGTGAGCCGGTGCGTGAAGCTTTCTTT. Encoded protein: CASSEPVREAFF.

This clone appeared a few times. At the DNA level, this CDR3 is encoded by other sequences in the same sample as well. For the CDR3, the DNA is TGTGCCAGCAGTGACACTAGCGGGGGGGCAGATACGCAGTATTTT. This encodes CASSDTSGGADTQYF. The chain is built from TRBV6-4 and TRBJ2-3, with 13 bases lining up with TRBD2. Germline trimming cut 2 bases from V and 4 bases from J; bases unmatched to any gene: 0. Germline V CDR1 and CDR2: MRHNA, SNTAGT. This CDR3 contains 15 residues.

The CDR3 DNA follows: TGTGCCAGCAGCGAACCGGGACTAGCGGGGGCGTACTTC. Protein sequence: CASSEPGLAGAYF. The chain links TRBV4-2 to TRBJ2-7; 14 nucleotides match TRBD2. CDR1 LGHNA and CDR2 YNFKEQ come from the germline V gene. The CDR3 is made up of 13 amino acids. Unmatched junction bases numbered 6, after V lost 5 bases and J lost 12 bases.

J is TRBJ2-3 and V is TRBV25-1, with 8 bases aligning to TRBD2. Germline V gene data show CDR1 as MGHDK and CDR2 as SYGVNS. The junction had 6 bases not matched to a gene; V was cut back by 6 bases and J by 4 bases. The length of the CDR3 is 14 residues. CDR3 protein: CASSLSGEADTQYF. For the CDR3, the DNA is TGTGCCAGCAGCCTTAGCGGGGAGGCAGATACGCAGTATTTT. The whole variable domain, remainder taken from reference TRBV25-1 and TRBJ2-3, is EADIYQTPRYLVIGTGKKITLECSQTMGHDKMYWYQQDPGMELHLIHYSYGVNSTEKGDLSSESTVSRIRTEHFPLTLESARPSHTSQYLCASSLSGEADTQYFGPGTRLTVL.

The rearrangement links TRBV13 to TRBJ2-7; no reliable D call. Germline-derived CDR1 and CDR2 are PRHDT and FYEKMQ (reference sequence). V lost 1 base to trimming and J lost 6 bases, with 4 bases between them. The CDR3 is made up of 11 amino acids. The CDR3 region has the DNA TGTGCCAGCAGCTTAGAGAGCGAGCAGTACTTC. This gives the protein CASSLESEQYF.